These 20 T cell receptor beta chains were all obtained from the same sample, sequenced in a study of T cells in Graves' hyperthyroidism and ophthalmopathy (dated by TCRdb to between 2018 and 2020). The library was generated by multiplex PCR. Sequenced on an Illumina HiSeq 2000. The TCR beta CDR3 regions were amplified from RNA transcripts. A first-round RT-PCR of the TCR CDR3 used the HTBI primer set with the Qiagen OneStep RT-PCR kit. The public reads were reprocessed in TCRdb via fastp at Q25 and MiXCR, keeping in-frame beta chains. Each CDR3 protein gets just one entry, which takes the most common genes and DNA from the rows behind it. In all, the sample holds around 420,000 distinct CDR3 sequences, and around a sixth of those were seen once. The ten largest clones capture approximately 7.5% of the sample. Sequencing was carried out using blood. Source of these receptors: a woman between 18 and 30 years old with Graves' hyperthyroidism.

The sample holds many counts of this clonotype. This chain connects TRBV15 to TRBJ2-1; 9 bases are shared with TRBD2. CDR3 length: 17 amino acids. Germline V gene sequence: CDR1 LNHNV, CDR2 YYDKDF (reference sequence). V was pared by 0 bases and J by 3 bases, with 6 bases of the junction left unmatched. CDR3 sequence reads: CATSRDVASGIYNEQFF. The CDR3 DNA sequence: TGTGCCACCAGCAGAGATGTGGCTAGCGGGATCTACAATGAGCAGTTCTTC.

This clonotype was found many times. V is TRBV19 and J is TRBJ1-6; 8 bases agree with TRBD1. CDR3 length: 14 amino acids. The germline V gene has CDR1 LNHDA and CDR2 SQIVND (reference sequence). J gave up 10 bases and V 7 bases, and 9 bases lay outside the gene matches. CDR3 DNA sequence: TGTGCCAGTACCACCGGACAGGGAGGATCACCCCTCCACTTT. Translating gives CASTTGQGGSPLHF.

With regard to this clonotype: The junction departs from germline at one end; a sequencing error may be responsible. This rearrangement joins TRBV7-7 to TRBJ2-1; 9 positions agree with TRBD2. The CDR3 contains 17 residues. In germline, CDR1 is SSHAT, CDR2 FNYEAQ (reference sequence). The CDR3, as DNA: TGTGCTAGCAGCTTAGGTTCCAGCCTAGCGGGAATCAATGAGCAGTTCTTC. Protein sequence: CASSLGSSLAGINEQFF.

This clonotype was recorded at least ten times. This CDR3 reads CASNQRHDSNQPQHF. As DNA, the CDR3 is TGTGCCAGCAACCAGAGACATGATAGCAATCAGCCCCAGCATTTT. The rearrangement joins TRBV28 to TRBJ1-5; D gene unclear. The germline gives CDR1 MDHEN, CDR2 SYDVKM. V was trimmed by 7 bases and J by 0 bases, leaving 13 bases between them. This CDR3 is built from 15 residues.

This clonotype was recorded many times. The chain couples TRBV9 to TRBJ2-3, with 12 bases fitting TRBD2. The CDR3 totals 16 residues. V gave up 4 bases and J gave up 1 base; unmatched junction bases: 4. The germline V gene has CDR1 SGDLS and CDR2 YYNGEE. CDR3 nucleotide sequence: TGTGCCAGCAGCCCCCGACTAGCGGGGGGCACAGATACGCAGTATTTT. This sequence encodes CASSPRLAGGTDTQYF.

This clonotype was observed many times. V and J are TRBV30 and TRBJ1-4; possible D gene TRBD1, 6 bases. The CDR3 loop spans 12 amino acids. Germline V gives CDR1 GTSNPN, CDR2 SVGIG (reference sequence). Trimming took off 4 bases at V and 4 bases at J, with 7 bases between the two ends. CDR3 residues: CAWKDSNEKLFF. As DNA, the CDR3 is TGTGCCTGGAAGGACAGTAATGAAAAACTGTTTTTT.

Many counts were recorded for this clonotype. The gene calls are TRBV11-2 and TRBJ2-7, with a possible D match to TRBD2 (5 bases). The CDR3 length is 15 residues. Germline V CDR1 and CDR2: SGHAT, FQNNGV. With 4 bases removed from V and 3 bases from J, the gap between germline ends came to 16 bases. DNA of the CDR3: TGTGCCAGCAGCTCTTATTCCGGACTCCACTACGAGCAGTACTTC. It specifies CASSSYSGLHYEQYF.

This clonotype has a count of ten or more. Germline is not matched at one junction end, which may reflect a read error. The chain is built from TRBV7-9 and TRBJ1-4; D unclear. The CDR3 has 18 amino acids. Per germline, CDR1 SEHNR and CDR2 FQNEAQ (reference sequence). The CDR3 sequence is CASSNIAGPRGPNQKLFF. DNA of the CDR3: TGTGCCAGCAGCAACATAGCAGGACCTCGAGGCCCTAATCAAAAACTGTTTTTT.

V is TRBV4-1 and J is TRBJ1-4; the match to TRBD1 covers 11 bases. CDR3 length: 18 residues. Trimming removed 4 bases from V and 3 bases from J; junction bases left unmatched: 10. In germline, CDR1 is MGHRA, CDR2 YSYEKL. The CDR3, as DNA: TGCGCCAGCAGCCGCCTCCGGGACAGGGGGTTAGCTAATGAAAAACTGTTTTTT. It is translated as CASSRLRDRGLANEKLFF.

Ten or more counts support this clonotype. The chain carries TRBV28 and TRBJ1-1; D perhaps matches TRBD1 (6 bases). This CDR3 has 15 residues. V dropped 6 bases and J dropped 2 bases, with 16 bases sitting between them. Germline-derived CDR1 and CDR2 are MDHEN and SYDVKM. CDR3 nucleotide sequence: TGTGCCAGCAGCCCATCCGGGACACATAACACTGAAGCTTTCTTT. Encoded protein: CASSPSGTHNTEAFF.

The chain combines TRBV20-1 with TRBJ2-4; 9 bases fit TRBD1. CDR3 length equals 13 residues. V was pared by 6 bases and J by 5 bases, with 5 bases of the junction left unmatched. The germline V gene encodes CDR1 DFQATT and CDR2 SNEGSKA (reference sequence). CDR3 bases: TGCAGTGCGGGGGGACAGGGTCAAAACATTCAGTACTTC. It is translated as CSAGGQGQNIQYF.

There are many counts of this clonotype. This chain joins TRBV27 and TRBJ1-4; no clear D gene. Trimming took off 5 bases at V and 8 bases at J, with 15 bases between the two ends. CDR3 length: 14 residues. The germline CDR1 and CDR2 sequences are MNHEY and SMNVEV (reference sequence). The CDR3, as DNA: TGTGCCAGCAGTCCCTTCGGGAGCGGCGAAAAACTGTTTTTT. The encoded protein is CASSPFGSGEKLFF.

Turning to this clonotype: Since a much larger clone is just one base distant, this may be a read error. The chain joins TRBV7-9 to TRBJ2-1; TRBD2 matches 9 bases. Germline V gene sequence: CDR1 SEHNR, CDR2 FQNEAQ (reference sequence). The CDR3 is 15 residues long. The CDR3 reads CASGLVAGAYNEQFF. CDR3 bases: TGTGCCAGCGGCTTAGTAGCGGGAGCCTACAATGAGCAGTTCTTC.

Only a few counts were recorded for this clonotype. Sequence at one end of the junction differs from germline and may be a read error. This chain connects TRBV7-3 to TRBJ2-1; 7 bases agree with TRBD2. The CDR3 extends over 14 amino acids. Germline-derived CDR1 and CDR2 are SGHTA and FQGTGA. The CDR3 region is CASSLSGRADGMVF. The CDR3 DNA sequence: TGTGCCAGCAGCTTAAGCGGGAGAGCTGACGGGATGGTCTTC.

This clonotype was seen at least ten times. The chain employs TRBV18 and TRBJ1-1; D is ambiguous. The germline CDR1 and CDR2 sequences are KGHSH and LQKENI. Trimming pared 2 bases from V and 5 bases from J, leaving 9 bases between. The CDR3 is 13 amino acids. CDR3 sequence: CASSPERGTEAFF. The CDR3 nucleotides are TGTGCCAGCTCACCAGAAAGAGGGACTGAAGCTTTCTTT.

This clonotype was detected a few times. Germline is not matched at one junction end, which may reflect a read error. This rearrangement joins TRBV18 to TRBJ1-3; D call uncertain. CDR1 and CDR2 from the germline V gene are KGHSH and LQKENI. The CDR3 covers 15 residues. The CDR3 sequence: CASSPPALPGSTIYF. CDR3 nucleotide sequence: TGTGCCAGCTCACCACCGGCACTCCCGGGAAGCACCATATATTTT.

V is TRBV12-5 and J is TRBJ2-3; D is unclear. V lost 5 bases and J 5 bases, leaving 5 bases between the germline ends. The germline V gene encodes CDR1 LGHNT and CDR2 FRNRAP. The CDR3 runs to 11 residues. The CDR3 DNA reads as TGTGCTAGTGGTCCCGGAGATACGCAGTATTTT. Residues: CASGPGDTQYF. The full variable domain, completed using reference TRBV12-5 and TRBJ2-3, is DARVTQTPRHKVTEMGQEVTMRCQPILGHNTVFWYRQTMMQGLELLAYFRNRAPLDDSGMPKDRFSAEMPDATLATLKIQPSEPRDSAVYFCASGPGDTQYFGPGTRLTVL.

This clonotype was seen ten or more times. The rearrangement uses TRBV3-1 and TRBJ2-5; D gene unclear. Germline CDR1 reads LGHDT; CDR2 reads YNNKEL (reference sequence). There are 18 residues in the CDR3. Trimming pared 1 base from V and 5 bases from J, leaving 23 bases between. This chain's CDR3 is CASSQGSNPQVPLETQYF. The CDR3 nucleotides read TGTGCCAGCAGCCAAGGGTCCAACCCCCAGGTTCCCCTTGAGACCCAGTACTTC.

The chain joins TRBV11-2 to TRBJ1-6; 8 bases agree with TRBD1. This CDR3 spans 11 amino acids. V lost 5 bases, J lost 15 bases, and 3 bases stayed unmatched. Per the germline V gene, CDR1 is SGHAT and CDR2 is FQNNGV. The CDR3 nucleotides read TGTGCCAGCAGCCGGACAGGGTTCCTCCACTTT. Translation gives CASSRTGFLHF.

In this sample, this clonotype turned up many times. This sequence joins TRBV6-1 and TRBJ2-1, with D hard to call. V was trimmed by 6 bases and J by 9 bases, leaving 9 bases between them. Per germline, CDR1 MNHNS and CDR2 SASEGT. This CDR3 has 11 residues. DNA for the CDR3: TGTGCCAGCAGGGACGAAACTGAGCAGTTCTTC. Its translation is CASRDETEQFF.